One and the same sample provided the 19 T cell receptor beta chains below, sequenced in a study of tumor-infiltrating lymphocytes in primary liver carcinoma. Total RNA and DNA came together from around 20-30 mg of bulk tissue without cell sorting. cDNA specific to TCR beta was made from around 450 ng of total RNA, with a constant-region primer employed for priming. Three nested multiplex PCR rounds of slightly modified ARM-PCR generated TCR beta libraries. The first two PCR rounds used TRBV1-TRBV30 primers with a Cbeta primer, 9 to 10 cycles each. Each CDR3 protein gets one entry after TCRdb re-called the multiplex PCR reads with MiXCR. Of nearly 50,000 distinct CDR3 sequences detected, about 70% appear once; the ten largest clones hold more than 25%. Sequences were obtained from liver tumor tissue from sampling region 3. The subset is: tumor region T3, left-lateral pole. The origin of the receptors is a man aged 35 to 55 with primary liver carcinoma and hepatitis B virus infection.

The chain links TRBV5-5 to TRBJ2-4; possibly TRBD1 for D (5 bases). The CDR3 is 14 residues long. The V and J ends lost 4 bases and 7 bases respectively, with 15 bases between them. The germline gives CDR1 SGHKS, CDR2 YYEKEE (reference sequence). This CDR3 reads CASSLGAGSNIQYF. CDR3 bases: TGTGCCAGCAGCCTAGGGGCCGGGTCGAACATTCAGTACTTC.

The chain is built from TRBV29-1 and TRBJ1-2, with D maybe TRBD1 (6 bases). This CDR3 comprises 13 residues. Germline CDR1 SQVTM, CDR2 ANQGSEA. V lost 6 bases, J lost 7 bases, and 18 bases lay in between. The CDR3 is CSVGMLGAFGYTF. In DNA, the CDR3 is TGCAGCGTGGGGATGTTGGGGGCATTTGGCTACACCTTC.

As for this clonotype: An end of the junction differs from the germline gene, which may be a read error. The rearrangement joins TRBV4-1 to TRBJ2-2, with D perhaps assigned TRBD1 or TRBD2 (5 bases each). CDR1 and CDR2 (germline): MGHRA, YSYEKL. CDR3 length: 14 residues. The CDR3 nucleotides read TGCGCCAGCAGCAAAGACAGTGGGGCCGGGGAGCTGTTTTTC. Translation gives CASSKDSGAGELFF.

The chain employs TRBV11-2 and TRBJ1-4; 7 nucleotides align to TRBD1. With V trimmed by 9 bases and J by 8 bases, 12 bases remained unmatched. The CDR3 covers 14 residues. Per germline, CDR1 SGHAT and CDR2 FQNNGV. The CDR3 DNA is TGTGCCAGTACCGACAGGGTGGGGGGGGAAAAACTGTTTTTT. Protein: CASTDRVGGEKLFF.

On this clonotype: This CDR3 fails to terminate in the conserved phenylalanine or tryptophan, so it likely reflects a read error. The gene calls are TRBV6-2 or TRBV6-3 and TRBJ2-7; 7 nucleotides align to TRBD1. The CDR3 is made up of 14 amino acids. Trimming removed 4 bases from V and 0 bases from J; junction bases left unmatched: 3. Germline assignment: CDR1 MNHEY and CDR2 SVGEGT. CDR3: CASSSGQISYEQYS. The CDR3 DNA sequence: TGTGCCAGCAGTTCGGGACAGATCTCCTACGAGCAGTACTCC.

This clonotype has only one observation. Sequence at one end of the junction differs from germline and may be a read error. The DNA of the CDR3 is TGTGCCAGCAGATTAAATCGGGATCAGCCCCGGCACTTT. Protein sequence: CASRLNRDQPRHF. This chain links TRBV7-8 with TRBJ1-5; D ambiguous. CDR1 is SGHVS and CDR2 is FQNEAQ in the germline V gene. The CDR3 is made up of 13 amino acids.

This clonotype was seen once. One base away lies a much larger clone, so this may be a sequencing read error. The chain carries TRBV7-9 and TRBJ2-7; TRBD1 matches 8 bases. CDR1 and CDR2 (germline): SEHNR, FQNEAQ (reference sequence). This CDR3 has 15 residues. The V segment lost 5 bases and the J segment 6 bases; nucleotides outside the gene matches: 12. The CDR3: CASSTVTGERREQYF. CDR3 bases: TGTGCCAGCAGCACCGTGACAGGGGAGCGGCGCGAGCAGTACTTC.

A remark on this clonotype: Since no conserved phenylalanine or tryptophan closes the CDR3, a read error is the likely cause. The J gene is TRBJ2-7, the V gene TRBV29-1; TRBD1 aligns across 10 bases. This CDR3 contains 14 residues. Germline assignment: CDR1 SQVTM and CDR2 ANQGSEA. V lost 7 bases, J lost 6 bases, and 12 bases stayed unmatched. This CDR3 reads CSAGAGTGDSEQYI. In nucleotides, the CDR3 is TGCAGCGCTGGAGCCGGGACAGGGGACAGCGAGCAGTACATC.

This clonotype occurred a few times. This may be a read error, as it is one base from a much larger clone. This CDR3 is CVSSLTEKGETQYF. In DNA, the CDR3 is TGTGTCAGCAGTTTAACCGAGAAGGGAGAGACCCAGTACTTC. V gene TRBV12-3 or TRBV12-4 combines with J gene TRBJ2-5; D unclear. The CDR3 extends over 14 amino acids.

As concerns this clonotype: The junction departs from the called germline gene at one end, perhaps through a read error. The chain carries TRBV28 and TRBJ2-1, with TRBD2 matching 8 bases. CDR3 size: 13 residues. CDR1 is MDHEN, CDR2 SYDVKM, per germline. The CDR3 DNA sequence: TGTGCCAGCAAAGAAGCGGGGGACAAAGAGCGGTTCTTC. This gives the protein CASKEAGDKERFF. Using reference TRBV28 and TRBJ2-1 for the parts outside the CDR3, the full variable domain is DVKVTQSSRYLVKRTGEKVFLECVQDMDHENMFWYRQDPGLGLRLIYFSYDVKMKEKGDIPEGYSVSREKKERFSLILESASTNQTSMYLCASKEAGDKERFFGPGTRLTVL.

About this clonotype itself: A read error may be the cause here, since a much bigger clone is one base away. The rearrangement links TRBV10-3 to TRBJ2-5; TRBD2 is a possible D gene (6 bases). This CDR3 is built from 11 residues. Germline V lookup: CDR1 ENHRY, CDR2 SYGVKD. The CDR3 DNA reads TGTGCCACCAGGGAGGCAGAGACCCGGTACTTC. Encoded protein: CATREAETRYF.

A note on this clonotype: Germline is not matched at one junction end, which may reflect a read error. This chain connects TRBV12-3 or TRBV12-4 to TRBJ2-7; D is perhaps TRBD2 (6 bases). The CDR3 sequence is 13 residues long. The DNA for the CDR3 is TGTACCAGCAGTTCCCTTGGACTAAGCGAGCAGTACTTC. Translating it yields CTSSSLGLSEQYF.

The chain employs TRBV28 and TRBJ1-1; tentative D call: TRBD1 (6 bases). The CDR3 runs 18 residues. V was cut by 6 bases and J by 2 bases, with 25 bases left in between. Germline V gene data show CDR1 as MDHEN and CDR2 as SYDVKM. CDR3 DNA: TGTGCCAGCAGCTTCCTTATGCTCCCGCGGGGGGCAAACACTGAAGCTTTCTTT. Its translation is CASSFLMLPRGANTEAFF.

Note on this clonotype: One end of the junction fails to match germline, which may point to a read error. The V call is TRBV10-3, the J call TRBJ2-5; D ambiguous. Germline V CDR1 and CDR2: ENHRY, SYGVKD. The CDR3 is 15 residues long. The CDR3 loop is CAISADIGNLETQRF. Here the CDR3 DNA reads TGTGCCATCAGTGCTGATATAGGGAATTTGGAGACCCAGCGCTTC.

With respect to this clonotype: Because the CDR3 is missing its conserved closing phenylalanine or tryptophan, this is likely a read error. The chain joins TRBV6-5 to TRBJ1-6; no clear D. Trimming cost V 4 bases and J 6 bases, with 13 bases left between them. The germline gives CDR1 MNHEY, CDR2 SVGAGI. The CDR3 totals 15 residues. CDR3 sequence (DNA): TGTGCCAGCAGTTTGACAAGGGATCCTAATTCACCCCTCCACATT. This encodes CASSLTRDPNSPLHI.

This clonotype was recorded many times. V and J are TRBV10-3 and TRBJ1-1, with 7 bases that match TRBD1. Unmatched junction bases numbered 5, after V lost 6 bases and J lost 4 bases. Looked up from germline, CDR1 is ENHRY and CDR2 is SYGVKD. The CDR3 is 13 residues long. In DNA form, the CDR3 reads TGTGCCATCAGACAGGGGTGGAGCACTGAAGCTTTCTTT. Protein sequence: CAIRQGWSTEAFF.

Worth noting for this clonotype: The conserved final phenylalanine or tryptophan is absent from the CDR3, which likely points to a read error. This rearrangement joins TRBV11-2 to TRBJ2-7; TRBD2 agrees at 11 bases. This CDR3 region has 14 residues. The V gene's germline CDR1 is SGHAT and CDR2 FQNNGV. For the CDR3, the DNA is TGTGCCAGTAAAAGACTAGCGGGAACCTACGAACAGTACTCC. Amino acid sequence: CASKRLAGTYEQYS.

CDR3 in DNA: TGCGCCAGCAGTAAAGACAGGGGGAACTACAATGAGCAGTTCTTC. It is translated as CASSKDRGNYNEQFF. This chain uses TRBV10-1 with TRBJ2-1; 9 bases match TRBD1. This CDR3 contains 15 residues. J was trimmed by 3 bases and V by 5 bases; bases with no gene match: 5. Germline V lookup: CDR1 WNHNN, CDR2 SYGVQD (reference sequence).

Concerning this clonotype: One junction end does not reproduce the germline sequence, and a read error may be involved. The V gene is TRBV11-1, the J gene TRBJ2-1; 14 bases fit TRBD2. The CDR3 is made up of 17 amino acids. Per the germline V gene, CDR1 is SGHAT and CDR2 is FQDESV (reference sequence). CDR3 sequence reads: CDSSLGLAGEVDNKQFF. In DNA, the CDR3 is TGTGACAGCAGCCTGGGACTAGCGGGAGAAGTTGACAATAAGCAATTCTTC.